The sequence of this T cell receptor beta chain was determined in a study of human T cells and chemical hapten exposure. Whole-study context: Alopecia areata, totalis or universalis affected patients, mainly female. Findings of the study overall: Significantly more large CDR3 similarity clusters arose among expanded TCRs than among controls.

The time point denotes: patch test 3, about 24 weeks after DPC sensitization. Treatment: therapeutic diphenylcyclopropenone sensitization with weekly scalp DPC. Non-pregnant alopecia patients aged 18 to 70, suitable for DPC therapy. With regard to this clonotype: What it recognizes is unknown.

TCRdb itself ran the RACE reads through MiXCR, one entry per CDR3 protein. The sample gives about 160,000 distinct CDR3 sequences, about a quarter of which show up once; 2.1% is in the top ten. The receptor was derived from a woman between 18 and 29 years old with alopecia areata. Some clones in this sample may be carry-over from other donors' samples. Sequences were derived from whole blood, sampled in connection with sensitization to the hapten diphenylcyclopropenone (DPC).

The CDR3 DNA follows: TGTGCCAGCAGTTACGGCGGTAACCAAGAGACCCAGTACTTC. Protein sequence: CASSYGGNQETQYF. The V call is TRBV6-5, the J call TRBJ2-5, with D unresolved. Germline assignment: CDR1 MNHEY and CDR2 SVGAGI. V was pared by 2 bases and J by 0 bases, with 7 bases between. This CDR3 is built from 14 residues.